Here is one T cell receptor beta chain with its context. The record originates from a study of blood T cell repertoires in COVID-19. The protocol was immunoSEQ multiplex PCR, while the TCRdb copy is restricted to in-frame clones and leaves out a portion. The sample has under 150,000 clones, about 70% seen once. Per the germline V gene, CDR1 is MNHEY and CDR2 is SMNVEV (reference sequence). V lost 3 bases and J lost 1, with 12 bases in between. The CDR3 runs 15 residues. Sequences were obtained from peripheral blood. The sequence derives from a woman in her seventies with acute or convalescent COVID-19. The gene calls are TRBV27 and TRBJ1-1; D is ambiguous. The CDR3 DNA reads TGTGCCAGCAGTTTTAGGGAGGGTCGGAACACTGAAGCTTTCTTT. The encoded protein is CASSFREGRNTEAFF.